These 30 T cell receptor beta chains were all obtained from the same sample, sequenced in a study of T cells in Graves' hyperthyroidism and ophthalmopathy. There were TCR beta CDR3 regions amplified from RNA transcripts. Using the HTBI primer set, a first-round RT-PCR was run on the TCR CDR3. TCRdb independently ran MiXCR on the multiplex PCR reads; one entry per CDR3 protein. Of roughly 240,000 distinct CDR3 sequences listed, approximately 25% are singletons. Sample: blood. These receptors were collected from a middle-aged woman with Graves' ophthalmopathy.

The rearrangement uses TRBV12-3 or TRBV12-4 and TRBJ2-7; D might be TRBD1 (5 bases). This CDR3 region has 14 residues. The V end was cut by 5 bases, the J end by 6 bases, with 17 bases between. The CDR3 DNA is TGTGCCAGCAGTCTCGGACACGACATTAGCGAGCAGTACTTC. Protein: CASSLGHDISEQYF.

The V and J genes are TRBV20-1 and TRBJ1-5, with 7 bases fitting TRBD1. The CDR3 length is 15 residues. With V trimmed by 2 bases and J by 7 bases, 11 bases remained unmatched. Germline loops: CDR1 DFQATT, CDR2 SNEGSKA (reference sequence). In DNA, the CDR3 is TGCAGTGCTAGAAAGGGCAGGGGGTCTGAGCAGCCCCAGCATTTT. Its translation is CSARKGRGSEQPQHF.

The rearrangement links TRBV29-1 to TRBJ2-5, with TRBD1 identical over 8 bases. Germline V gives CDR1 SQVTM, CDR2 ANQGSEA. Unmatched junction bases numbered 11, after V lost 7 bases and J lost 4 bases. This CDR3 region has 14 residues. The CDR3, as DNA: TGCAGCGACGGACCAGGGGGCAAAGGAGAGACCCAGTACTTC. This gives the protein CSDGPGGKGETQYF.

This clonotype was found a few times. V usage is TRBV6-2 or TRBV6-3 and J usage is TRBJ2-5; TRBD1 matches at 7 bases. The length of the CDR3 is 14 residues. V lost 2 bases, J lost 5 bases, and 5 bases stayed unmatched. CDR1 is MNHEY, CDR2 SVGEGT, per germline. DNA of the CDR3: TGTGCCAGCAGTTACCATGACAGGGAGGAGACCCAGTACTTC. This codes for CASSYHDREETQYF.

This clonotype was counted ten times or more. The rearrangement joins TRBV9 to TRBJ2-2, with D maybe TRBD1 (5 bases). The CDR3 has 16 amino acids. Germline V lookup: CDR1 SGDLS, CDR2 YYNGEE. Trimming left V 1 base short and J 2 bases short, with 12 bases between. In DNA form, the CDR3 reads TGTGCCAGCAGCGTATCCACAGGACACAACACCGGGGAGCTGTTTTTT. It specifies CASSVSTGHNTGELFF.

Many counts were recorded for this clonotype. J is TRBJ1-2 and V is TRBV10-3; the match to TRBD1 covers 8 bases. V dropped 4 bases and J dropped 8; count of bases not matched to a gene: 9. Germline V gives CDR1 ENHRY, CDR2 SYGVKD. The CDR3 length is 14 residues. CDR3 sequence: CAISGQGAGGGYTF. The CDR3, as DNA: TGTGCCATCAGTGGGCAGGGGGCCGGGGGAGGCTACACCTTC.

This clonotype was detected only a few times. The J gene is TRBJ1-2, the V gene TRBV6-1; unclear D gene. Germline assignment: CDR1 MNHNS and CDR2 SASEGT. V was clipped by 2 bases and J by 8 bases, with 15 bases between them. The CDR3 consists of 14 residues. This CDR3 reads CASSERGGSSGYTF. CDR3 DNA: TGTGCCAGCAGTGAACGGGGAGGGTCGAGCGGCTACACCTTC.

This clonotype showed up just a few times. At one boundary the junction diverges from the germline segment, which might be a read error. This chain connects TRBV6-2 or TRBV6-3 to TRBJ2-7; 11 bases are shared with TRBD2. The CDR3 runs 21 residues. Germline V gives CDR1 MNHEY, CDR2 SVGEGT. The CDR3 DNA is TGTGCCGGCAGTTACTCGATGGGACCCGGACTAGCGGGTCTCCGCTCCTACGAGCAGTACTTC. The encoded protein is CAGSYSMGPGLAGLRSYEQYF.

In this sample, this clonotype turned up many times. The V gene is TRBV25-1, the J gene TRBJ2-2; TRBD1 agrees at 12 bases. Trimming cost V 6 bases and J 7 bases; bases outside gene matches: 6. This CDR3 contains 15 residues. The germline gives CDR1 MGHDK, CDR2 SYGVNS. The CDR3 sequence is CASSQGQGAGGELFF. The CDR3 DNA reads as TGTGCCAGCAGCCAGGGACAGGGGGCGGGCGGGGAGCTGTTTTTT.

Ten or more counts support this clonotype. The genes are TRBV30 and TRBJ2-7; 7 bases are shared with TRBD1. The CDR3 contains 12 residues. V was pared by 3 bases and J by 1 base, with 0 bases of the junction left unmatched. Germline CDR1 GTSNPN, CDR2 SVGIG (reference sequence). CDR3 sequence reads: CAWRGQSYEQYF. The CDR3 DNA reads as TGTGCCTGGAGGGGACAGTCCTACGAGCAGTACTTC.

The rearrangement uses TRBV28 and TRBJ1-1; possibly TRBD1 for D (5 bases). There are 14 residues in the CDR3. CDR1 and CDR2 from the germline V gene are MDHEN and SYDVKM. V lost 2 bases to trimming and J lost 13 bases, with 20 bases between them. The CDR3 DNA is TGTGCCAGCAGTTTACACTACAGGTCCGTCTCAGTTTTCTTT. It encodes CASSLHYRSVSVFF.

The table lists this clonotype with many counts. The gene calls are TRBV6-2 or TRBV6-3 and TRBJ1-1; a possible D gene is TRBD1 (5 bases). V was shortened by 7 bases and J by 1 base, with 13 bases between the two germline ends. The CDR3 runs to 14 residues. Germline V gene sequence: CDR1 MNHEY, CDR2 SVGEGT. The CDR3 nucleotides read TGTGCCAGCACCCACCCCGGACAGAACACTGAAGCTTTCTTT. Translated, it gives CASTHPGQNTEAFF.

This clonotype was counted many times. This chain links TRBV6-1 with TRBJ2-5; D gene uncertain. The CDR3 contains 12 residues. The germline V gene encodes CDR1 MNHNS and CDR2 SASEGT. V lost 8 bases and J lost 4, with 11 bases in between. CDR3 amino acids: CASGLRTETQYF. Here the CDR3 DNA reads TGTGCCAGCGGGCTCCGAACAGAGACCCAGTACTTC.

This clonotype was seen ten or more times. The chain is built from TRBV28 and TRBJ2-7, with TRBD1 matching over 8 bases. V shed 3 bases and J 5 bases; nucleotides not matched to a gene: 6. The CDR3 is 14 residues long. Germline CDR1 MDHEN, CDR2 SYDVKM. The CDR3 nucleotides are TGTGCCAGCAGTTTCACCCAGGGGGCCCACGAGCAGTACTTC. It is translated as CASSFTQGAHEQYF.

This clonotype has at least ten counts. The gene calls are TRBV20-1 and TRBJ2-5, with no clear D. V shed 3 bases and J shed 2 bases, with 10 bases lying between them. Germline lookup yields CDR1 DFQATT and CDR2 SNEGSKA (reference sequence). There are 13 residues in the CDR3. CDR3 nucleotide sequence: TGCAGTGCTAGGCCCCGGCCTCAAGAGACCCAGTACTTC. As protein: CSARPRPQETQYF.

Of note for this clonotype: A much bigger clone sits one base away, suggesting this may be a read error. This sequence joins TRBV5-4 and TRBJ2-2, with unresolved D. Deletions cut 4 bases from V and 5 bases from J, with 18 bases between. In germline, CDR1 is SGHNT, CDR2 YYREEE (reference sequence). This CDR3 region has 16 residues. The CDR3 region is CASSKELISPTGELFF. DNA of the CDR3: TGTGCCAGCAGCAAGGAGCTCATCTCCCCTACCGGGGAGCTGTTTTTT.

This clonotype was counted ten times or more. V is TRBV7-8 and J is TRBJ2-7; possible D gene TRBD2, 7 bases. The CDR3 spans 16 residues. With 5 bases removed from V and 2 bases from J, the gap between germline ends came to 19 bases. Germline CDR1 is SGHVS and CDR2 is FQNEAQ. The DNA for the CDR3 is TGTGCCAGCAGCGGGGGGGGGGCAACCGCTCCCTACGAGCAGTACTTC. Translating gives CASSGGGATAPYEQYF.

This clonotype came up many times. CDR3 DNA: TGTGCCAGCAGTTTCGAGGGTACCTATGGCTACACCTTC. Residues: CASSFEGTYGYTF. The V call is TRBV6-2 or TRBV6-3, the J call TRBJ1-2; D is uncertain. The germline V gene encodes CDR1 MNHEY and CDR2 SVGEGT. CDR3 length equals 13 residues. V lost 4 bases, J lost 4 bases, and 10 bases lay in between.

In its sample, this clonotype was seen a few times. The V gene is TRBV12-3 or TRBV12-4, the J gene TRBJ1-2; D may be TRBD1 (6 bases). V was cut by 6 bases and J by 5 bases, with 16 bases left in between. CDR3 length equals 14 residues. The CDR3 loop reads CASRKTGGRYGYTF. CDR3 coding DNA: TGTGCCAGCAGAAAGACAGGCGGCCGGTATGGCTACACCTTC.

There are many counts of this clonotype. J is TRBJ2-2 and V is TRBV24-1, with 7 bases aligning to TRBD2. CDR1 is KGHDR and CDR2 is SFDVKD in the germline V gene. The junction had 8 bases not matched to a gene; V was cut back by 6 bases and J by 5 bases. This CDR3 has 15 amino acids. CDR3 amino acids: CATSWGGQGTGELFF. The CDR3 nucleotides read TGTGCCACCAGTTGGGGAGGGCAAGGAACCGGGGAGCTGTTTTTT.

This clonotype was picked up many times. The chain is built from TRBV12-3 or TRBV12-4 and TRBJ1-5; tentative D call: TRBD1 (5 bases). The CDR3 has 13 amino acids. V lost 3 bases, J lost 6 bases, and 9 bases lay in between. CDR3 DNA: TGTGCCAGCAGTTTCGAGGGGATTCAGCCCCAGCATTTT. Its protein product is CASSFEGIQPQHF.

This clonotype was counted ten times or more. This chain links TRBV7-2 with TRBJ2-5, with D unresolved. Trimming pared 1 base from V and 5 bases from J, leaving 14 bases between. There are 15 residues in the CDR3. Germline V gene data show CDR1 as SGHTA and CDR2 as FQGNSA. This CDR3 reads CASSLDRAFGETQYF. CDR3 DNA: TGTGCCAGCAGCTTAGATAGGGCTTTCGGGGAGACCCAGTACTTC.

The gene calls are TRBV11-2 and TRBJ2-4, with D possibly matching TRBD2 (6 bases). Trimming took 2 bases from V and 1 from J, leaving 15 bases between them. CDR3 length equals 17 residues. Germline-derived CDR1 and CDR2 are SGHAT and FQNNGV. The CDR3, as DNA: TGTGCCAGCAGCTTAACATCCGGGAGCGCGGCCAAAAACATTCAGTACTTC. This encodes CASSLTSGSAAKNIQYF.

This clonotype was seen only a few times. The chain recombines TRBV6-1 with TRBJ1-5; D is uncertain. The CDR3 is 14 amino acids. Germline CDR1 is MNHNS and CDR2 is SASEGT. The V end lost 7 bases, the J end lost 1 base, and 11 bases lay between the germline ends. The CDR3 protein is CASTEPDSNQPQHF. For the CDR3, the DNA is TGTGCCAGCACAGAGCCGGACAGCAATCAGCCCCAGCATTTT.

This clonotype occurred many times. The V call is TRBV7-6, the J call TRBJ2-2, with D perhaps being TRBD1 or TRBD2 (5 bases each). Trimming shortened V by 4 bases and J by 5 bases, and 11 bases separated the two germline ends. This CDR3 contains 14 residues. Germline-derived CDR1 and CDR2 are SGHVS and FNYEAQ. Written as DNA, the CDR3 is TGTGCCAGCAGCTCCGGGGCTAGGACCGGGGAGCTGTTTTTT. Residues: CASSSGARTGELFF.

This clonotype was recorded at least ten times. This chain links TRBV6-1 with TRBJ2-2; 9 bases map to TRBD1. Trimming cost V 0 bases and J 7 bases; bases outside gene matches: 6. The germline gives CDR1 MNHNS, CDR2 SASEGT. This CDR3 has 16 residues. The CDR3 loop reads CASSEAPGQGHGELFF. The CDR3 coding sequence is TGTGCCAGCAGTGAAGCTCCGGGACAGGGCCACGGGGAGCTGTTTTTT.

The genes are TRBV6-1 and TRBJ2-7, with 7 bases lining up with TRBD1. Per germline, CDR1 MNHNS and CDR2 SASEGT. J was trimmed by 2 bases and V by 3 bases; bases with no gene match: 7. This CDR3 region has 15 residues. CDR3 region: CASSETDRFPYEQYF. CDR3 DNA: TGTGCCAGCAGTGAGACGGACAGGTTCCCCTACGAGCAGTACTTC.

This clonotype was detected many times. V and J are TRBV29-1 and TRBJ2-7; the match to TRBD1 covers 7 bases. Germline CDR1 and CDR2: SQVTM and ANQGSEA. The CDR3 totals 13 residues. J gave up 2 bases and V 1 base, and 2 bases lay outside the gene matches. The CDR3 spells CSVEGQGAYEQYF. CDR3 DNA: TGCAGCGTTGAAGGGCAGGGGGCCTACGAGCAGTACTTC.

At least ten counts were recorded for this clonotype. This chain links TRBV24-1 with TRBJ2-7; no reliable D call. From germline, CDR1 is KGHDR and CDR2 SFDVKD. Trimming stripped 3 bases from V and 3 bases from J, with 8 bases between. The CDR3 totals 13 residues. CDR3 sequence reads: CATSDGRDYEQYF. DNA for the CDR3: TGTGCCACCAGTGATGGCCGAGACTACGAGCAGTACTTC.

This clonotype was detected once. This chain uses TRBV20-1 with TRBJ2-7; D gene unclear. V gave up 0 bases and J gave up 5 bases, with 11 bases separating them. Germline lookup yields CDR1 DFQATT and CDR2 SNEGSKA (reference sequence). The CDR3 covers 13 residues. This CDR3 is CSARDLRRNEQYF. The CDR3 region has the DNA TGCAGTGCTAGAGATCTCCGGCGGAACGAGCAGTACTTC.